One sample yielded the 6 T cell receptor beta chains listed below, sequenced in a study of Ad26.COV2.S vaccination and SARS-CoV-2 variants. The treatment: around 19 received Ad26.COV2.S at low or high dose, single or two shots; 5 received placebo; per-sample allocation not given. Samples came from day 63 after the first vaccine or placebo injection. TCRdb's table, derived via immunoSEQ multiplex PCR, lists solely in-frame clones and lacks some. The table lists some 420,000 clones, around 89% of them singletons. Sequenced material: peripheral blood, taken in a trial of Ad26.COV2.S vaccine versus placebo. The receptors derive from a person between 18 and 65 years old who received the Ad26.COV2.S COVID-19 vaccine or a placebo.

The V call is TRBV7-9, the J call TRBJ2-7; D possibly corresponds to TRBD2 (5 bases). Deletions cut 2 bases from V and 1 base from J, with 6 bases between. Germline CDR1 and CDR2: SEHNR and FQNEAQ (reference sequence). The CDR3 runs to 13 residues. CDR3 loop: CASSLSGSYEQYF. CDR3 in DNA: TGTGCCAGCAGCTTATCGGGGTCCTACGAGCAGTACTTC.

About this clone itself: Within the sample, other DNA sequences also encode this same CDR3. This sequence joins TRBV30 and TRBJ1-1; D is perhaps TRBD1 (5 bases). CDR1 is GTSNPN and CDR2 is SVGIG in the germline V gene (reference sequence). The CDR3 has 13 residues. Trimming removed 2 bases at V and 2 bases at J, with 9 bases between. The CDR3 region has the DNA TGTGCCTGGAGTTTGGGGGGTAACACTGAAGCTTTCTTT. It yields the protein CAWSLGGNTEAFF.

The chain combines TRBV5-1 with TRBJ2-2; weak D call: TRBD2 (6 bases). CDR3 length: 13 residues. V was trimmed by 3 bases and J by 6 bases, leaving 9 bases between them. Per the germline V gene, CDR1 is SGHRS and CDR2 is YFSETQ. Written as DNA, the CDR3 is TGCGCCAGCAGCTCGGGGGTCTCCGGGGAGCTGTTTTTT. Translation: CASSSGVSGELFF.

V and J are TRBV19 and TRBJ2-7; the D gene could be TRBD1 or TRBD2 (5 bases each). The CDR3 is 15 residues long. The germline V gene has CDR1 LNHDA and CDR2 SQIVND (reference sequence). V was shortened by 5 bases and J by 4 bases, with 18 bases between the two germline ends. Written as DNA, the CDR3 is TGTGCCAGTAGTTTCCGGACTGCTGAGGGGTACGAGCAGTACTTC. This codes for CASSFRTAEGYEQYF.

This CDR3 reads CASGRGDYEQFF. In nucleotides, the CDR3 is TGTGCCAGCGGCAGGGGAGATTATGAGCAGTTCTTC. V gene TRBV2 combines with J gene TRBJ2-1, with D maybe TRBD1 (6 bases). The CDR3 has 12 amino acids. The V end was cut by 8 bases, the J end by 8 bases, with 13 bases between. Per germline, CDR1 SNHLY and CDR2 FYNNEI.

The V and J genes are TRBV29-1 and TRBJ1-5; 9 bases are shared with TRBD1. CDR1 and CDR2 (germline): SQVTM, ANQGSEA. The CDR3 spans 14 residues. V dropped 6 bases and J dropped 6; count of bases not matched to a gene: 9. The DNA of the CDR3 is TGCAGCGTGATTGTGACAGGGGGACCTCAGCCCCAGCATTTT. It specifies CSVIVTGGPQPQHF.